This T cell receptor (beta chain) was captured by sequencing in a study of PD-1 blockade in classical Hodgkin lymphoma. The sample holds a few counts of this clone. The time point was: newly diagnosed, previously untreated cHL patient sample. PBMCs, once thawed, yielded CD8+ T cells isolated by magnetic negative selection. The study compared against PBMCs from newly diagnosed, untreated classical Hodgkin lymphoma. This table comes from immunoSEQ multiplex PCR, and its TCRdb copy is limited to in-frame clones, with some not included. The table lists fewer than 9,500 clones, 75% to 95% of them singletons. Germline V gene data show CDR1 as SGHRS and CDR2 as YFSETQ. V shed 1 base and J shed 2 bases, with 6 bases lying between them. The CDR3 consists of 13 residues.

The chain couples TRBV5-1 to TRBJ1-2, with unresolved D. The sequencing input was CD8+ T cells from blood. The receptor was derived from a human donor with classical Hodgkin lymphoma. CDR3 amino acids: CASSLTENYGYTF. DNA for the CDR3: TGCGCCAGCAGCTTGACGGAAAACTATGGCTACACCTTC.